Sequencing of this T cell receptor beta chain was carried out in a study of blood T cell repertoires in COVID-19. This clone has a single count. The CDR3 spans 16 residues. Germline V CDR1 and CDR2: SGHTA, FQGNSA. The V and J ends lost 1 base and 4 bases, in that order; junction bases with no gene match: 7. Sequenced by immunoSEQ multiplex PCR; TCRdb stores in-frame clones only, minus some. There are nearly 350,000 clones in the sample; about nine tenths occur only once, and approximately 7.4% lies in the top ten. The specimen sequenced was peripheral blood. The TCR was taken from a woman in her seventies with COVID-19, enrolled during active disease. This rearrangement joins TRBV7-2 to TRBJ1-3, with 7 bases identical to TRBD1. In DNA, the CDR3 is TGTGCCAGCAGCTTAGGAGGGGGCACGCGAGGAAACACCATATATTTT. It encodes CASSLGGGTRGNTIYF.